This T cell receptor (beta chain) was captured by sequencing in a study of blood T cell repertoires in COVID-19. The CDR3 sequence is 15 residues long. The V gene end was trimmed by 3 bases and the J gene end by 8 bases; junction bases not matched to a gene: 10. Germline CDR1 and CDR2: GTSNPN and SVGIG (reference sequence). In the original workflow: Amplification of reference gene primers was used by the study to estimate nucleated cell counts. Repertoires were generated with immunoSEQ multiplex PCR, while TCRdb's copy carries only in-frame clones and drops some. V and J calls plus clone size are reproduced from that table; the DNA served to infer D and trimming. The sample holds more than 200,000 clones, approximately 90% seen once.

This chain uses TRBV30 with TRBJ1-2; TRBD1 agrees at 12 bases. The sequence was collected from an older man with acute or convalescent COVID-19. Sequenced input: peripheral blood. Here the CDR3 reads CAWRAAGTGGSGYTF. CDR3 coding DNA: TGTGCCTGGAGGGCCGCCGGGACAGGGGGCTCGGGCTACACCTTC.